A single sample gave rise to the 17 T cell receptor beta chains below, sequenced in a study of T cells in Graves' hyperthyroidism and ophthalmopathy. TCR beta CDR3 region amplification was performed from RNA transcripts. Researchers ran a first-round RT-PCR on the TCR CDR3 using the HTBI primer set. TCRdb used MiXCR to reprocess the multiplex PCR reads, holding one entry per CDR3 protein. Among over 650,000 distinct CDR3 sequences listed, approximately 42% were seen once. Sequencing input: peripheral blood or thyroid tissue (not recorded which). These receptors originate from an adult man with Graves' disease, either hyperthyroidism or ophthalmopathy (not recorded which).

This clonotype has more than one count but fewer than ten. The V gene is TRBV19, the J gene TRBJ1-4; D might be TRBD1 (5 bases). Looked up from germline, CDR1 is LNHDA and CDR2 is SQIVND (reference sequence). The CDR3 sequence is 13 residues long. Deletions cut 7 bases from V and 4 bases from J, with 10 bases between. In DNA form, the CDR3 reads TGTGCCAGTAACGGGGCAAGTAATGAAAAACTGTTTTTT. Amino acids: CASNGASNEKLFF.

The rearrangement uses TRBV5-8 and TRBJ1-1; 8 bases align to TRBD1. CDR1 is SGHTS and CDR2 is YDEGEE in the germline V gene. Trimming took 3 bases from V and 6 from J; bases not matched to a gene: 7. CDR3 size: 14 residues. Here the CDR3 reads CASSSTGQGSEAFF. CDR3 coding DNA: TGTGCCAGCAGCTCAACAGGACAGGGATCTGAAGCTTTCTTT.

This chain joins TRBV9 and TRBJ2-5, with D possibly called TRBD1 or TRBD2 (5 bases each). This CDR3 has 13 residues. Per the germline V gene, CDR1 is SGDLS and CDR2 is YYNGEE. V was trimmed by 5 bases and J by 10 bases, leaving 18 bases between them. The CDR3 DNA is TGTGCCAGCAGGGGGGTGAGCCTGGATAACCAGTACTTC. Amino acid sequence: CASRGVSLDNQYF.

This chain links TRBV4-1 with TRBJ1-5; D may be TRBD1 (6 bases). The CDR3 has 15 residues. Germline values: CDR1 MGHRA, CDR2 YSYEKL. Trimming removed 1 base at V and 5 bases at J, with 12 bases between. The CDR3 protein is CASSQVRGGDQPQHF. The CDR3 DNA is TGCGCCAGCAGCCAAGTACGGGGGGGCGATCAGCCCCAGCATTTT.

In its sample, this clonotype was seen a few times. The chain joins TRBV12-3 or TRBV12-4 to TRBJ1-5; tentative D call: TRBD1 (6 bases). Trimming removed 6 bases from V and 6 bases from J, with 15 bases in between. CDR3 size: 14 residues. CDR3 DNA sequence: TGTGCCAGCAGGCCAACAGGGTCCAGTCAGCCCCAGCATTTT. Amino acids: CASRPTGSSQPQHF.

This clonotype was seen ten or more times. The V and J genes are TRBV10-3 and TRBJ2-5; TRBD1 aligns across 7 bases. This CDR3 has 15 amino acids. The germline V gene has CDR1 ENHRY and CDR2 SYGVKD. V was clipped by 0 bases and J by 4 bases; unmatched bases: 5. The CDR3 DNA is TGTGCCATCAGTGAGTCGACAGGGATGGGAGAGACCCAGTACTTC. Translation gives CAISESTGMGETQYF.

This clonotype occurred many times. The J gene is TRBJ1-2, the V gene TRBV9, with D possibly matching TRBD1 (6 bases). The V end was cut by 4 bases, the J end by 2 bases, with 12 bases between. Germline lookup yields CDR1 SGDLS and CDR2 YYNGEE. The CDR3 spans 14 residues. CDR3 in amino acids: CASSTWDTNYGYTF. The CDR3 nucleotides read TGTGCCAGCAGCACCTGGGACACCAACTATGGCTACACCTTC. The full variable domain, completed using reference TRBV9 and TRBJ1-2, is DSGVTQTPKHLITATGQRVTLRCSPRSGDLSVYWYQQSLDQGLQFLIQYYNGEERAKGNILERFSAQQFPDLHSELNLSSLELGDSALYFCASSTWDTNYGYTFGSGTRLTVV.

As to this clonotype: A read error is possible here, since a much larger clone lies one base away. CDR3 amino acids: CASSGPDDEQYF. The CDR3 bases are TGCGCCAGCAGCGGGCCTGATGACGAGCAGTACTTC. This chain joins TRBV10-2 and TRBJ2-7, with no clear D. The CDR3 runs to 12 residues. Trimming shortened V by 6 bases and J by 5 bases, and 11 bases separated the two germline ends. CDR1 and CDR2 (germline): WSHSY, SAAADI.

The V and J genes are TRBV25-1 and TRBJ1-2; D not resolved. CDR3 length: 11 amino acids. Trimming removed 11 bases at V and 4 bases at J, with 11 bases between. The V gene's germline CDR1 is MGHDK and CDR2 SYGVNS. The DNA of the CDR3 is TGTGCCGCGAGAAGTGGCTATGGCTACACCTTC. This gives the protein CAARSGYGYTF.

In this sample, this clonotype turned up many times. This chain joins TRBV29-1 and TRBJ1-2, with a weak D call TRBD1 (5 bases). The CDR3 spans 15 residues. Germline CDR1 is SQVTM and CDR2 is ANQGSEA. The ends were cut back, 0 bases at V and 0 bases at J, with 11 bases in the middle. The CDR3 is CSVEDKTAANYGYTF. The CDR3 nucleotides read TGCAGCGTTGAAGATAAGACAGCGGCTAACTATGGCTACACCTTC.

V usage is TRBV5-1 and J usage is TRBJ2-5; D uncertain. CDR3 length: 14 residues. V lost 0 bases, J lost 2 bases, and 8 bases lay in between. Per germline, CDR1 SGHRS and CDR2 YFSETQ. CDR3 nucleotides: TGCGCCAGCAGCTTGGGGTCTAGACAAGAGACCCAGTACTTC. Residues: CASSLGSRQETQYF. The whole variable domain, filled in from reference TRBV5-1 and TRBJ2-5, reads KAGVTQTPRYLIKTRGQQVTLSCSPISGHRSVSWYQQTPGQGLQFLFEYFSETQRNKGNFPGRFSGRQFSNSRSEMNVSTLELGDSALYLCASSLGSRQETQYFGPGTRLLVL.

This clonotype has ten or more counts. For the CDR3, the DNA is TGTGCCAGCAGCCGGGTAGGAGGTGAAGAGACCCAGTACTTC. Protein sequence: CASSRVGGEETQYF. The genes are TRBV5-5 and TRBJ2-5, with D perhaps matching TRBD2 (5 bases). The CDR3 spans 14 residues. Trimming took off 4 bases at V and 3 bases at J, with 13 bases between the two ends. Germline V gene lookup returns CDR1 SGHKS and CDR2 YYEKEE (reference sequence).

CDR3 amino acids: CASSYARTRANTEAFF. In DNA, the CDR3 is TGTGCCAGCAGTTACGCTAGGACCAGGGCTAACACTGAAGCTTTCTTT. V gene TRBV6-6 combines with J gene TRBJ1-1, with D perhaps TRBD1 (5 bases). CDR3 length: 16 amino acids. V was shortened by 2 bases and J by 2 bases, with 15 bases between the two germline ends. The germline gives CDR1 MNHNY, CDR2 SVGAGI (reference sequence).

This chain connects TRBV20-1 to TRBJ2-7; D is perhaps TRBD1 or TRBD2 (5 bases each). The DNA end favors TRBJ2-1, so the J call may be wrong. This CDR3 has 12 amino acids. CDR1 DFQATT and CDR2 SNEGSKA come from the germline V gene (reference sequence). The CDR3 nucleotides read TGCAGTGCTAGTCCCGGGACCGCCGAGCAGTTCTTC. Amino acid sequence: CSASPGTAEQFF.

The chain combines TRBV15 with TRBJ2-7; D is perhaps TRBD1 (5 bases). Germline CDR1 is LNHNV and CDR2 is YYDKDF (reference sequence). Trimming stripped 3 bases from V and 3 bases from J, with 15 bases between. This CDR3 has 15 amino acids. CDR3 amino acids: CATSRDRAGFYEQYF. The CDR3 DNA sequence: TGTGCCACCAGCAGGGATAGGGCAGGGTTCTACGAGCAGTACTTC.

The V and J genes are TRBV6-5 and TRBJ2-5; D tentatively fits TRBD1 or TRBD2 (5 bases each). Germline assignment: CDR1 MNHEY and CDR2 SVGAGI. V was trimmed by 4 bases and J by 5 bases, leaving 17 bases between them. This CDR3 region has 15 residues. In DNA, the CDR3 is TGTGCCAGCAGTTCGGGGCGAGGGAATCGGGAGACCCAGTACTTC. This encodes CASSSGRGNRETQYF.

The gene calls are TRBV10-3 and TRBJ2-7; 11 nucleotides align to TRBD2. The CDR3 is 16 amino acids. The germline V gene encodes CDR1 ENHRY and CDR2 SYGVKD. J gave up 2 bases and V 2 bases, and 5 bases lay outside the gene matches. The CDR3 DNA follows: TGTGCCATCAGTGAGATAGAGACTAGCGGGACCTACGAGCAGTACTTC. This codes for CAISEIETSGTYEQYF.